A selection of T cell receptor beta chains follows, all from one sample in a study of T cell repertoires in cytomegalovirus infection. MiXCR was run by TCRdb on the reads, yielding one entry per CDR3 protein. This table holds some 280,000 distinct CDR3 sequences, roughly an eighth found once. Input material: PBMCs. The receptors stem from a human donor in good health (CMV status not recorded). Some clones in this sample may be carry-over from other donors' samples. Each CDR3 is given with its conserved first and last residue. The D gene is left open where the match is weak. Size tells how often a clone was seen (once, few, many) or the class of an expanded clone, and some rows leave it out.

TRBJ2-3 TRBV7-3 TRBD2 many CASSSTGGLYGDTQYF TGTGCCAGCAGCTCCACGGGGGGACTTTACGGCGATACGCAGTATTTT
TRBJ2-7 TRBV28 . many CASSLLYEQYF TGTGCCAGCAGTCTGCTGTACGAGCAGTACTTC
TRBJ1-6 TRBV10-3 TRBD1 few CAISEGQGNSPLHF TGTGCCATCAGTGAGGGACAGGGGAATTCACCCCTCCACTTT
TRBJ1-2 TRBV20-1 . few CSARDSGSSNYGYTF TGCAGTGCTAGAGATTCGGGCAGTTCCAACTATGGCTACACCTTC
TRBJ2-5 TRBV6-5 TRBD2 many CASSYRTRQETQYF TGTGCCAGCAGTTATCGGACTAGGCAAGAGACCCAGTACTTC
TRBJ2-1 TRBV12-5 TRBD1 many CASGTDRYNEQFF TGTGCTAGTGGTACGGACAGGTACAATGAGCAGTTCTTC
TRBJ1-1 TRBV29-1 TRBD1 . CSVDRTGEGTEAFF TGCAGCGTTGACCGGACAGGGGAGGGGACTGAAGCTTTCTTT
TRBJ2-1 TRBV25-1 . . CASSGSYEQFF TGTGCCAGCAGTGGAAGTTATGAGCAGTTCTTC
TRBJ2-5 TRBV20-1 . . CSASRTSQGGQTQYF TGCAGTGCCAGCAGGACATCTCAAGGAGGGCAGACCCAGTACTTC
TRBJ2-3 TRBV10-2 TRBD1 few CATGTGRTDTQYF TGCGCCACCGGGACAGGACGCACAGATACGCAGTATTTT
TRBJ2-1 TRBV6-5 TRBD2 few CASRGLAGGHLYDEQFF TGTGCCAGCAGAGGACTAGCGGGAGGGCATCTCTACGATGAGCAGTTCTTC
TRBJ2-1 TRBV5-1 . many CASSLVGFPDEQFF TGCGCCAGCAGCTTGGTCGGTTTTCCGGATGAGCAGTTCTTC
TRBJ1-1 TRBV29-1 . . CSATGAHNTEAFF TGCAGCGCCACCGGGGCCCACAACACTGAAGCTTTCTTT
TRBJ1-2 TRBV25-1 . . CASSESGAAGYGYTF TGTGCCAGCAGTGAATCAGGGGCCGCGGGCTATGGCTACACCTTC
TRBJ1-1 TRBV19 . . CASTPDRPRNTEAFF TGTGCCAGTACTCCCGACAGGCCCAGGAACACTGAAGCTTTCTTT
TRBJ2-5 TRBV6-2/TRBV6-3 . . CASSGGQGAETQYF TGTGCCAGCAGTGGGGGCCAGGGCGCGGAGACCCAGTACTTC
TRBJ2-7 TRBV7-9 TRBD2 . CASSGGLAESSYEQYF TGTGCCAGCAGCGGGGGACTAGCGGAGTCCTCCTACGAGCAGTACTTC
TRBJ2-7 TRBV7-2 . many CASSFTGEQYF TGTGCCAGCAGCTTTACTGGAGAGCAGTACTTC
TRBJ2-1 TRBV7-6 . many CASSLSGTGEQFF TGTGCCAGCAGCTTATCAGGGACGGGTGAGCAGTTCTTC
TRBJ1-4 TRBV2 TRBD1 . CASSEAGTGSNEKLFF TGTGCCAGCAGTGAAGCGGGGACAGGGTCTAATGAAAAACTGTTTTTT